This T cell receptor (beta chain) was identified during a study of T cell responses to AZD1222 COVID-19 vaccine. Study conclusions and caveats: Spike-specific TCR depth and breadth grew after two AZD1222 doses.

Sequencing used immunoSEQ multiplex PCR; TCRdb keeps in-frame clones, though not all of them. This sample yields some 80,000 clones, of which approximately 89% are seen a single time; roughly 10% belongs to the top ten. CDR1 LGHDT and CDR2 YNNKEL come from the germline V gene (reference sequence). This CDR3 is built from 17 residues. With V trimmed by 2 bases and J by 6 bases, 12 bases remained unmatched. Concerning this clone itself: Its antigen is unidentified.

Here the sequenced sample was peripheral blood, taken 28 days after the second dose of the MenACWY control vaccine. The chain carries TRBV3-1 (or the pseudogene TRBV3-2) and TRBJ2-1, with 8 bases that match TRBD1. The TCR was taken from an adult who received the MenACWY meningococcal vaccine as a control. In DNA, the CDR3 is TGTGCCAGCAGCCAAAGTCGACAGAAGACAGGGGTCAATGAGCAGTTCTTC. Its translation: CASSQSRQKTGVNEQFF.